This entry features one TCR beta chain sequence. This entry comes from a study of blood T cell repertoires in COVID-19. About the research overall: Whether acute or convalescent, the COVID-19 samples came from the United States, Italy and Spain.

Assay used: immunoSEQ multiplex PCR; TCRdb lists only in-frame clones, some missing. There are roughly 25,000 clones in the sample; around 90% occur only once, and less than 10% lies in the top ten. The CDR3 is 14 residues long. CDR1 ENHRY and CDR2 SYGVKD come from the germline V gene. V was pared by 4 bases and J by 2 bases, with 9 bases between. The sample was peripheral blood. This receptor was taken from a man in his forties or fifties with active COVID-19. This chain connects TRBV10-3 to TRBJ1-5, with D tentatively TRBD1 (5 bases). The CDR3 DNA reads as TGTGCCATCAGTGCCGTAGGGGGCAATCAGCCCCAGCATTTT. This codes for CAISAVGGNQPQHF.